This passage covers 10 T cell receptor beta chains from one sample sequenced in a study of blood T cell repertoires in COVID-19. Produced via immunoSEQ multiplex PCR; TCRdb's table is partial and in-frame only. There are about 170,000 clones in the sample; roughly nine tenths occur only once, and 20% to 30% lies in the top ten. The sample taken for sequencing was peripheral blood. The receptors shown here come from a man aged 60 to 75 with acute or convalescent COVID-19.

The chain employs TRBV6-1 and TRBJ2-2, with no clear D. Germline lookup yields CDR1 MNHNS and CDR2 SASEGT. V was clipped by 3 bases and J by 1 base, with 3 bases between them. CDR3 size: 13 residues. CDR3 in amino acids: CASSDRNTGELFF. The CDR3 DNA sequence: TGTGCCAGCAGTGATAGGAACACCGGGGAGCTGTTTTTT.

The chain recombines TRBV30 with TRBJ2-5; 8 bases map to TRBD1. Germline loops: CDR1 GTSNPN, CDR2 SVGIG (reference sequence). CDR3 length: 13 amino acids. Unmatched junction bases numbered 4, after V lost 2 bases and J lost 5 bases. The DNA of the CDR3 is TGTGCCTGGAGTTTAAGACAGGGGGAGACCCAGTACTTC. Amino acid sequence: CAWSLRQGETQYF. Drawing the rest from reference TRBV30 and TRBJ2-5, the complete variable domain is SQTIHQWPATLVQPVGSPLSLECTVEGTSNPNLYWYRQAAGRGLQLLFYSVGIGQISSEVPQNLSASRPQDRQFILSSKKLLLSDSGFYLCAWSLRQGETQYFGPGTRLLVL.

The chain's CDR3 is CASSSQGDYNEQFF. DNA of the CDR3: TGCGCCAGCAGCTCTCAGGGGGATTACAATGAGCAGTTCTTC. V is TRBV5-1 and J is TRBJ2-1, with 7 bases matching TRBD1. Germline-derived CDR1 and CDR2 are SGHRS and YFSETQ. V shed 3 bases, J shed 4 bases, and the junction held 4 bases outside the gene matches. The CDR3 extends over 14 amino acids.

The chain carries TRBV11-2 and TRBJ1-4; 7 nucleotides line up with TRBD1. CDR3 length: 15 amino acids. The germline V gene encodes CDR1 SGHAT and CDR2 FQNNGV. The ends lost 3 bases at V and 8 bases at J; junction bases unmatched: 9. In DNA form, the CDR3 reads TGTGCCAGCAGCTTTGCGACAGGGTCCGTCGAAAAACTGTTTTTT. Translating it yields CASSFATGSVEKLFF.

This chain links TRBV6-5 with TRBJ1-1; D unclear. Trimming stripped 6 bases from V and 3 bases from J, with 11 bases between. CDR3 size: 13 residues. CDR1 and CDR2 (germline): MNHEY, SVGAGI. The CDR3 region is CASRATVDTEAFF. The CDR3 nucleotides read TGTGCCAGCAGAGCCACGGTAGACACTGAAGCTTTCTTT.

V and J are TRBV28 and TRBJ2-2; 11 positions match TRBD1. The CDR3 contains 15 residues. After removal of 3 bases from V and 10 bases from J, the junction contained 7 bases not matched to a gene. Per the germline V gene, CDR1 is MDHEN and CDR2 is SYDVKM. The CDR3 spells CASSFGDRGLKELFF. Written as DNA, the CDR3 is TGTGCCAGCAGTTTCGGGGACAGGGGGTTGAAGGAGCTGTTTTTT.

The chain is built from TRBV5-4 and TRBJ2-2; TRBD1 matches at 8 bases. The CDR3 has 16 residues. The germline V gene encodes CDR1 SGHNT and CDR2 YYREEE (reference sequence). V trimming: 0 bases; J trimming: 3 bases; junction bases outside the gene matches: 4. This chain's CDR3 is CASSLEYRGDTGELFF. The DNA of the CDR3 is TGTGCCAGCAGCTTGGAGTACAGGGGGGACACCGGGGAGCTGTTTTTT.

The chain couples TRBV24-1 to TRBJ2-3; 7 nucleotides agree with TRBD2. CDR3 length: 16 residues. Germline CDR1 reads KGHDR; CDR2 reads SFDVKD. V lost 1 base and J lost 3; bases outside the gene matches: 6. The CDR3 DNA reads TGTGCCACCAGTGATTTCGGAGCGGGGTATACAGATACGCAGTATTTT. Translation: CATSDFGAGYTDTQYF.

The chain links TRBV6-5 to TRBJ1-1; tentative D call: TRBD1 (6 bases). Germline V CDR1 and CDR2: MNHEY, SVGAGI. The CDR3 is made up of 13 amino acids. Trimming cost V 4 bases and J 4 bases, with 10 bases left between them. The CDR3 coding sequence is TGTGCCAGCAGTTCACGGACAGTCACTGAAGCTTTCTTT. Its translation is CASSSRTVTEAFF.

This clone appeared once. This chain connects TRBV19 to TRBJ1-5; a weak D match, TRBD1 (5 bases). Germline CDR1 LNHDA, CDR2 SQIVND (reference sequence). The CDR3 consists of 15 residues. V lost 6 bases and J 5 bases, leaving 17 bases between the germline ends. The CDR3 sequence: CASRPWSGPHQPQHF. The CDR3 coding sequence is TGTGCCAGTAGGCCCTGGTCAGGGCCCCATCAGCCCCAGCATTTT.